The 23 T cell receptor beta chains given below trace back to one sample, sequenced in a study of blood T cell repertoires in COVID-19. Profiling relied on immunoSEQ multiplex PCR, and the TCRdb table lists in-frame clones only, not all of them. The table records about 26,000 clones, roughly 90% of them present only once. Sequences were obtained from peripheral blood. Receptor source: a human donor in a cohort sampled during active COVID-19.

V and J are TRBV2 and TRBJ2-5; D is ambiguous. The CDR3 totals 13 residues. The ends were cut back, 1 base at V and 5 bases at J, with 8 bases in the middle. The germline gives CDR1 SNHLY, CDR2 FYNNEI. Written as DNA, the CDR3 is TGTGCCAGCAGTGAAGAGCTCCGGGAGACCCAGTACTTC. This codes for CASSEELRETQYF.

CDR3 nucleotides: TGTGCCAGCAGTGGTACTTCTTCTAACTATGGCTACACCTTC. Translated: CASSGTSSNYGYTF. The genes are TRBV2 and TRBJ1-2; D ambiguous. This CDR3 is 14 amino acids long. The V end was cut by 4 bases, the J end by 0 bases, with 9 bases between. Looked up from germline, CDR1 is SNHLY and CDR2 is FYNNEI.

This clone was seen just once. V gene TRBV2 combines with J gene TRBJ2-3, with a possible D match to TRBD2 (7 bases). With 6 bases removed from V and 2 bases from J, the gap between germline ends came to 12 bases. This CDR3 is 14 amino acids long. Per germline, CDR1 SNHLY and CDR2 FYNNEI. CDR3 in DNA: TGTGCCAGCAGGGGGGGGCTAACCACAGATACGCAGTATTTT. It encodes CASRGGLTTDTQYF. Using reference TRBV2 and TRBJ2-3 for the parts outside the CDR3, the full variable domain is EPEVTQTPSHQVTQMGQEVILRCVPISNHLYFYWYRQILGQKVEFLVSFYNNEISEKSEIFDDQFSVERPDGSNFTLKIRSTKLEDSAMYFCASRGGLTTDTQYFGPGTRLTVL.

The gene calls are TRBV29-1 and TRBJ2-1; TRBD1 matches 10 bases. CDR3 length: 16 residues. Germline CDR1 is SQVTM and CDR2 is ANQGSEA. V was clipped by 5 bases and J by 7 bases; unmatched bases: 14. The DNA for the CDR3 is TGCAGCGTTAATGGCCCACGACAGGGGGCAGGGAATGAGCAGTTCTTC. Translated, it gives CSVNGPRQGAGNEQFF.

V gene TRBV18 combines with J gene TRBJ2-3, with 11 bases lining up with TRBD2. This CDR3 is 17 amino acids long. Germline trimming cut 3 bases from V and 3 bases from J; bases unmatched to any gene: 8. The germline V gene has CDR1 KGHSH and CDR2 LQKENI. The CDR3 sequence: CASSPRSGGATTDTQYF. The CDR3 DNA reads TGTGCCAGCTCACCTCGTAGCGGGGGGGCGACGACAGATACGCAGTATTTT.

V usage is TRBV27 and J usage is TRBJ2-1; D is perhaps TRBD1 (7 bases). The germline CDR1 and CDR2 sequences are MNHEY and SMNVEV (reference sequence). The CDR3 is made up of 14 amino acids. V was pared by 6 bases and J by 9 bases, with 18 bases between. CDR3 amino acids: CASRHRQGGGEQFF. As DNA, the CDR3 is TGTGCCAGCAGACACAGACAGGGAGGCGGTGAGCAGTTCTTC.

The chain uses TRBV29-1 and TRBJ2-1; perhaps TRBD1 as D (6 bases). The V end lost 7 bases, the J end lost 4 bases, and 11 bases lay between the germline ends. The CDR3 is made up of 12 amino acids. The V gene's germline CDR1 is SQVTM and CDR2 ANQGSEA. The CDR3 coding sequence is TGCAGCGCTGGGACAAATTACAATGAGCAGTTCTTC. Amino acid sequence: CSAGTNYNEQFF.

This clone was seen once. The chain employs TRBV10-3 and TRBJ1-1; D gene unclear. Germline values: CDR1 ENHRY, CDR2 SYGVKD. The CDR3 length is 15 residues. Trimming took off 2 bases at V and 0 bases at J, with 10 bases between the two ends. CDR3 DNA sequence: TGTGCCATCAGTGAGAAGCTGCGCATGAACACTGAAGCTTTCTTT. It specifies CAISEKLRMNTEAFF.

V and J are TRBV6-5 and TRBJ1-4; 8 positions agree with TRBD1. V was clipped by 5 bases and J by 4 bases; unmatched bases: 3. The CDR3 length is 14 residues. The germline CDR1 and CDR2 sequences are MNHEY and SVGAGI. The CDR3 nucleotides are TGTGCCAGCAGTCAGGACAGGGTTAATGAAAAACTGTTTTTT. This gives the protein CASSQDRVNEKLFF.

The chain carries TRBV6-6 and TRBJ2-2; D gene ambiguous. The CDR3 runs to 13 residues. V was clipped by 2 bases and J by 5 bases, with 6 bases between them. The germline CDR1 and CDR2 sequences are MNHNY and SVGAGI (reference sequence). The DNA of the CDR3 is TGTGCCAGCAGTTACCGGGTTACCGGGGAGCTGTTTTTT. Its translation: CASSYRVTGELFF.

This chain links TRBV9 with TRBJ2-1; the D is unclear. CDR3 size: 16 residues. Between the trimmed V and J ends, which lost 2 bases and 8 bases, there was a span of 20 bases. Germline V CDR1 and CDR2: SGDLS, YYNGEE. This chain's CDR3 is CASSVVGLPGFDEQFF. In nucleotides, the CDR3 is TGTGCCAGCAGCGTCGTCGGTCTCCCCGGTTTTGATGAGCAGTTCTTC.

The chain recombines TRBV24-1 with TRBJ2-2, with 9 bases identical to TRBD1. Germline V gene data show CDR1 as KGHDR and CDR2 as SFDVKD. After removal of 3 bases from V and 1 base from J, the junction contained 2 bases not matched to a gene. The CDR3 runs 16 residues. Written as DNA, the CDR3 is TGTGCCACCAGTGATGGGGGACAGGGGAACACCGGGGAGCTGTTTTTT. It translates to CATSDGGQGNTGELFF.

The J gene is TRBJ2-7, the V gene TRBV14; maybe TRBD2 (6 bases). Germline V gives CDR1 SGHDN, CDR2 FVKESK. Trimming stripped 3 bases from V and 1 base from J, with 13 bases between. The length of the CDR3 is 15 residues. CDR3 nucleotides: TGTGCCAGCAGCCACAGAGAAGGGAGGTCCTACGAGCAGTACTTC. Protein product: CASSHREGRSYEQYF.

The V call is TRBV20-1, the J call TRBJ2-5, with a possible D match to TRBD2 (6 bases). The length of the CDR3 is 11 residues. Deletions cut 3 bases from V and 5 bases from J, with 7 bases between. Germline lookup yields CDR1 DFQATT and CDR2 SNEGSKA (reference sequence). The CDR3 coding sequence is TGCAGTGCTAGTGCGGGGGAGACCCAGTACTTC. Protein: CSASAGETQYF.

CDR3 region: CASSQVGGQNSHGYTF. The CDR3 DNA is TGTGCCAGCAGCCAAGTGGGGGGACAGAATTCACATGGCTACACCTTC. The rearrangement joins TRBV4-2 to TRBJ1-2; 7 bases are a match to TRBD1. Germline CDR1 reads LGHNA; CDR2 reads YNFKEQ. The CDR3 consists of 16 residues. V was pared by 1 base and J by 6 bases, with 11 bases of the junction left unmatched.

The rearrangement joins TRBV3-1 (or the pseudogene TRBV3-2) to TRBJ1-4; D possibly corresponds to TRBD1 (5 bases). Germline CDR1 LGHDT, CDR2 YNNKEL (reference sequence). The V gene lost 2 bases and the J gene lost 4 bases, with 5 bases spanning the gap. The CDR3 sequence is 13 residues long. CDR3 amino acids: CASSQQGNEKLFF. The CDR3 DNA reads TGTGCCAGCAGCCAACAGGGTAATGAAAAACTGTTTTTT.

The V gene is TRBV13, the J gene TRBJ1-3; D gene uncertain. The CDR3 length is 15 residues. Trimming left V 0 bases short and J 2 bases short, with 8 bases between. CDR1 is PRHDT, CDR2 FYEKMQ, per germline (reference sequence). Here the CDR3 reads CASSLGIGTGNTIYF. CDR3 sequence (DNA): TGTGCCAGCAGCTTAGGGATCGGGACTGGAAACACCATATATTTT.

The gene calls are TRBV27 and TRBJ2-4, with 7 bases matching TRBD1. Trimming at V came to 1 base and at J to 0 bases, leaving 6 bases not matched to a gene. This CDR3 is 17 amino acids long. Germline V CDR1 and CDR2: MNHEY, SMNVEV (reference sequence). CDR3 sequence (DNA): TGTGCCAGCAGTTTATTGGGACAGCAACTAGCCAAAAACATTCAGTACTTC. Amino acids: CASSLLGQQLAKNIQYF.

The CDR3 region has the DNA TGTGCCAGTAGTATGGCAGGGCATAGCAATCAGCCCCAGCATTTT. Translation: CASSMAGHSNQPQHF. The chain carries TRBV19 and TRBJ1-5, with D tentatively TRBD1 (5 bases). The V and J ends lost 3 bases and 0 bases respectively, with 9 bases between them. Germline V CDR1 and CDR2: LNHDA, SQIVND (reference sequence). CDR3 length: 15 amino acids.

The chain combines TRBV6-1 with TRBJ2-2; D is perhaps TRBD1 (5 bases). Germline lookup yields CDR1 MNHNS and CDR2 SASEGT. The length of the CDR3 is 14 residues. V lost 3 bases and J 3 bases, leaving 8 bases between the germline ends. The CDR3 DNA sequence: TGTGCCAGCAGTGACGCAGGGTACACCGGGGAGCTGTTTTTT. Residues: CASSDAGYTGELFF.

V is TRBV7-3 and J is TRBJ1-1; perhaps TRBD1 as D (6 bases). Germline-derived CDR1 and CDR2 are SGHTA and FQGTGA. With 0 bases removed from V and 4 bases from J, the gap between germline ends came to 9 bases. This CDR3 comprises 14 residues. CDR3 protein: CASSLTAGVTEAFF. In nucleotides, the CDR3 is TGTGCCAGCAGCTTAACGGCAGGGGTCACTGAAGCTTTCTTT.

This chain connects TRBV12-3 or TRBV12-4 to TRBJ1-5; a possible D gene is TRBD1 (6 bases). This CDR3 contains 13 residues. Trimming removed 8 bases from V and 4 bases from J, with 12 bases in between. CDR3 sequence (DNA): TGTGCCAGCGCTGGGGGCGGTAATCAGCCCCAGCATTTT. Residues: CASAGGGNQPQHF.

The chain joins TRBV11-2 to TRBJ2-2; D remains unclear. The CDR3 length is 13 residues. The V end lost 4 bases, the J end lost 4 bases, and 7 bases lay between the germline ends. Germline CDR1 SGHAT, CDR2 FQNNGV. CDR3 sequence: CASSSQSTGELFF. In DNA form, the CDR3 reads TGTGCCAGCAGCTCACAGAGCACCGGGGAGCTGTTTTTT.